This is a list of T cell receptor beta chains from one sample in a study of blood T cell repertoires in COVID-19. Profiled with immunoSEQ multiplex PCR; TCRdb holds only in-frame clones, not every one. The repertoire holds around 140,000 clones, approximately 89% seen once, with around 1.6% in the top ten. What was sequenced was peripheral blood. All receptors come from a human donor in a cohort sampled during active COVID-19. Both conserved end residues are part of each CDR3. Fields, in order: D gene, clone size, J gene, V gene, CDR3 protein, CDR3 DNA. The D gene is left open where the match is weak. The size field is filled for only some rows; it gives once, few, many or a size class.

d_gene: NA
abundance: NA
j_gene: TRBJ2-2
v_gene: TRBV27
CDR3aa: CASSFQGPPNTGELFF
CDR3nt: TGTGCCAGCAGTTTCCAGGGTCCCCCGAACACCGGGGAGCTGTTTTTT

d_gene: NA
abundance: NA
j_gene: TRBJ2-7
v_gene: TRBV13
CDR3aa: CASSLGPGWNAEQYF
CDR3nt: TGTGCCAGCAGCTTAGGTCCAGGGTGGAATGCCGAGCAGTACTTC

d_gene: TRBD1
abundance: NA
j_gene: TRBJ1-2
v_gene: TRBV5-4
CDR3aa: CASSLGTGGYGYTF
CDR3nt: TGTGCCAGCAGCTTGGGCACAGGGGGCTATGGCTACACCTTC

d_gene: NA
abundance: NA
j_gene: TRBJ1-6
v_gene: TRBV30
CDR3aa: CACQPSDYNSPLHF
CDR3nt: TGTGCCTGCCAACCGAGCGACTATAATTCACCCCTCCACTTT

d_gene: NA
abundance: NA
j_gene: TRBJ1-2
v_gene: TRBV5-4
CDR3aa: CASSLVRGNYGYTF
CDR3nt: TGTGCCAGCAGCTTGGTACGGGGGAACTATGGCTACACCTTC

d_gene: TRBD1
abundance: NA
j_gene: TRBJ2-7
v_gene: TRBV10-3
CDR3aa: CAISDADRGGYEQYF
CDR3nt: TGTGCCATCAGTGACGCCGACAGGGGCGGGTACGAGCAGTACTTC

d_gene: NA
abundance: NA
j_gene: TRBJ1-4
v_gene: TRBV25-1
CDR3aa: CASSEFAGPNEKLFF
CDR3nt: TGTGCCAGCAGTGAATTTGCTGGGCCTAATGAAAAACTGTTTTTT

d_gene: TRBD1
abundance: NA
j_gene: TRBJ1-1
v_gene: TRBV14
CDR3aa: CASSQVRQGTEAFF
CDR3nt: TGTGCCAGCAGCCAAGTCCGACAGGGGACTGAAGCTTTCTTT

d_gene: TRBD1
abundance: NA
j_gene: TRBJ2-3
v_gene: TRBV2
CDR3aa: CASSNRGNTQYF
CDR3nt: TGTGCCAGCAGTAACAGGGGAAATACGCAGTATTTT

d_gene: NA
abundance: NA
j_gene: TRBJ1-3
v_gene: TRBV19
CDR3aa: CASTPGHHSGNTIYF
CDR3nt: TGTGCCAGTACCCCGGGACACCACTCTGGAAACACCATATATTTT

d_gene: NA
abundance: once
j_gene: TRBJ1-2
v_gene: TRBV27
CDR3aa: CASSISARTVKTFGYTF
CDR3nt: TGTGCCAGCAGTATAAGCGCCCGGACAGTCAAAACATTCGGCTACACCTTC